This T cell receptor beta chain comes out of a study of breast tumors, draining lymph nodes, adjacent tissues. The study's findings and limits: The data were judged consistent with most tumor T cells coming from lymph node and expanding in tumor. Compared with basal-like, luminal-like tumors shared significantly more repertoire with nontumor tissue. The lymph node origin of tumor T cells was framed as consistent with a hypothesis, not demonstrated. Tumors had less TCR diversity than lymph nodes, more than nontumor tissue.

The V and J ends lost 3 bases and 3 bases respectively, with 6 bases between them. The CDR3 extends over 12 amino acids. Germline assignment: CDR1 MDHEN and CDR2 SYDVKM. Samples came from axillary lymph nodes draining the breast cancer. In TCRdb, the multiplex PCR reads were re-called with MiXCR into one record per CDR3 protein. This sample carries 150,000 or so distinct CDR3 sequences, roughly a third of them seen once, and the ten largest clones take approximately 3.9%. Turning to this clonotype: Its antigen remains unidentified. A much larger clone differs from this one at a single base, so this may be a read error. The CDR3 carries no conserved terminal phenylalanine or tryptophan, so it likely arises from a read error.

The specimen was axillary lymph node tissue. The chain links TRBV28 to TRBJ2-7; the D gene is possibly TRBD2 (6 bases). This TCR came from a female donor with breast cancer. Some clones in this sample may be carry-over from other donors' samples. CDR3: CASSFSGYEQYS. Written as DNA, the CDR3 is TGTGCCAGCAGTTTTAGCGGCTACGAGCAGTACTCC.